This paragraph reports one TCR beta chain. This clone was observed a handful of times. The clone's antigen remains unknown. Nothing much larger sits one base from this clone, and base qualities are not available. CDR1 and CDR2 are read off the germline V gene as SGDLS and YYNGEE. From the cysteine up to the phenylalanine, the CDR3 has a length of 13 residues. The CDR3 DNA has 39 bases and is translated from base 1. Deletion took 1 base off V and 2 bases off J, with a span of 6 bases between the germline ends. Library method: the immunoSEQ multiplex PCR assay. For the multiplex PCR, a mixture combining 60 forward primers for TCR Vbeta segments and 13 reverse primers for TCR Jbeta segments was used. The CDR3 region of rearranged TCR beta genes was amplified from genomic DNA with a multiplex PCR assay. Amplified TCR beta libraries were sequenced as 87-base-pair reads on the Illumina HiSeq System. In the authors' own workflow: Across the 670 or so repertoires, a later analysis counted some 80 million unique TCR beta chains, roughly 11 million of which were shared by at least two donors. To remove PCR and sequencing errors, raw reads were error-corrected and collapsed into unique sequences using a nearest-neighbor algorithm that merged closely related sequences. V, D and J gene segments were assigned by aligning CDR3 sequences to IMGT reference sequences. For a sequence to be retained, at least a six-nucleotide match to both a V gene segment and a J gene segment was required. Rearrangements were classified as productive when the CDR3 lacked stop codons and remained in frame with V and J, and all other rearrangements were classified as non-productive. CDR3 was defined by IMGT convention, running from the second conserved V-encoded cysteine to the conserved J-encoded phenylalanine. Sequences without an unambiguous match to a single V gene segment were excluded from the earlier analysis of almost 600 of the donors. In an earlier analysis of approximately 550 of the donors, V segments were called functional above 56.7% productive rearrangements and were called segregating when the between-donor standard deviation exceeded 5%. A statistical classification framework was developed to diagnose cytomegalovirus status using the catalog of TCR beta chain sequences. V and J gene assignment, in a later analysis, came from comparing TCR nucleotide sequences with IMGT/GENE-DB human TR gene sequences. Using the TCRdist pipeline, a later analysis assigned CDR3 sequences along with most-parsimonious VDJ recombination scenarios. In a later analysis, each TCR beta chain was defined by its CDR3 amino acid sequence together with its V-gene family, and reads lacking a unique V-gene family were excluded. In a later analysis, approximately 640 highly shared, low-generation-probability nucleotide sequences were removed to address suspected cross-contamination and a sequencing artifact. A later analysis calculated a clonal expansion index for each public chain from normalized within-repertoire ranks of inferred template counts. Generation probabilities in a later analysis came from a VDJ recombination model fitted to out-of-frame rearrangements, and those results were checked against IGoR. Hypergeometric tests were used in a later analysis to score TCR-TCR, TCR-HLA and TCR-CMV co-occurrence, with a repertoire-size bias correction applied to the TCR pairs. To estimate false discovery rates, a later analysis permuted the HLA or CMV assignments 20 times. In a later analysis, co-occurring TCRs were grouped using DBSCAN, with TCRdist sequence similarity added in when clustering inside HLA-allele-positive subsets. Repertoires with fewer than 30,000 or more than 120,000 public chains, plus five repertoires with anomalous nucleotide sharing, were excluded from co-occurrence clustering. Here the immuneACCESS table is served through TCRdb, limited to in-frame sequences with V and J called. Missing clones are a known gap in these copies; in checked studies unresolved V genes cover under half, and the rest lacks a known reason. D and trimming come from the DNA, and the V and J calls and clone size come from that table. The table for this sample lists roughly 120,000 clones; 70% to 80% of them were counted only once. Less than 4.5% of the sample lies in the top ten.

The entry originates in a study of cytomegalovirus exposure and HLA in healthy donors (dated by TCRdb to about 2017). Context from the whole study: In an earlier analysis of approximately 640 of the donors, 276 Gb of sequence data and approximately 100 million unique TCR beta sequences from approximately 180 million T cells were reported. Roughly 300 gigabases of sequencing data and tens of millions of unique TCR sequences were included in an early release covering about 700 HLA-typed donors. Of the 398 genotyped donors, roughly 80% fell in the genetic ancestry cluster associated with self-reported Caucasian donors. The study aimed to test whether cataloging public T cell receptors could reveal signatures of past pathogen exposure. The T cell repertoires of under 700 subjects were profiled by immunosequencing and related to cytomegalovirus serostatus. Along with the approximately 670-subject first cohort, a separate validation cohort of approximately 110 different subjects was used. High-throughput TCR immunosequencing, statistical association of individual TCRs with disease status, and machine learning were combined to predict cytomegalovirus infection status. A later analysis re-examined previously published TCR beta repertoires from 610 or so donors and added high-resolution HLA genotyping to investigate patterns of TCR occurrence. Rather than using new phenotypic data, the later analysis identified candidate immune exposures from TCR beta sequences and from how often those sequences occurred across donors. An earlier analysis of approximately 640 of the donors applied high-throughput TCR beta sequencing to assess whether each TCR beta V gene segment acted as functional or pseudogenic. Donor age, sex, ethnicity and CMV serostatus were compiled together with the repertoire data. A later genetic analysis took genome-wide SNP genotypes for about 55% of the 666 donors and used that subset as a discovery cohort. Every repertoire in the discovery cohort had been generated on one and the same sequencing platform. HLA typing included class I and class II loci at four-digit resolution. The number of donors typed differed by locus, with roughly 620-640 for A, B, C, DRB1 and DQB1, around 500 for DQA1, under 610 for DPA1, and some 450 for DPB1. Because of strong linkage in the cohort, roughly five DR-DQ haplotypes were treated as single units for association and clustering. Among around 400 genotyped donors of the cohort, an average of about 220,000 unique TCR beta nucleotide sequences was sequenced per donor, of which about 18% were non-productive. Study-level results and caveats: The cohort was sequenced for TCR beta chains only, and without alpha or paired-chain data the features that could be detected were limited. The classifier was reported to diagnose cytomegalovirus status with high specificity and sensitivity in both the original and validation cohorts. A group of highly shared sequence variants was considered likely to be a technical artifact of the sequencing pipeline. In a later analysis, most CMV-associated TCR beta chains were found to appear HLA-restricted, with HLA associations seemingly driven largely by CMV exposure. A total of 150 to 200 TCR beta chains were listed by the study as associated with cytomegalovirus. The authors suggested that the approach could potentially be generalized to other disease states and immunological phenotypes. A later genetic analysis associated a missense DCLRE1C variant with V-gene and J-gene trimming of TCR beta chains, and an independent cohort replicated the association. In a later analysis, TCR association rates were found to vary across HLA loci, with the most associated TCRs seen for DRB1 alleles and the fewest for HLA-C alleles. In a later analysis, HLA-associated TCR beta chains were found to be more clonally expanded and to have lower generation probabilities than equally common non-associated chains. In a later genetic analysis, fewer N-insertions in productive TCRs were reported among donors in an Asian-associated ancestry cluster than the approximately 670-donor mean. In an earlier analysis of around 500 of the donors, most TCR beta V segments appeared in productive rearrangements about 87% or about 30% of the time, broadly matching IMGT annotations. HLA typing was unavailable for some donors at each locus, so association tests used only the typed subset. A further reported finding was that TCR beta sequences accurately predicted the HLA-A and HLA-B alleles for most subjects in the first cohort. In vitro tests confirmed that a few of the cytomegalovirus-associated TCR beta chains recognize cytomegalovirus antigens. Some IMGT-functional V segments, including TRBV6-2 and TRBV6-3, could not be distinguished by the 87-base-pair reads and were therefore excluded. Because counts were too low, about 17 rarely observed V segments, including chromosome 9 orphons, were excluded from the earlier analysis of some 540 of the donors. Roughly uniform sequencing depth across donors was assumed in presence/absence analyses, although this assumption may not hold. According to a later analysis, parvovirus B19, influenza, CMV and Epstein-Barr virus appeared linked to several top co-occurrence clusters. The only immune exposure information available for the cohort was CMV serostatus. When HLA alleles, especially DR and DQ, strongly co-occurred, attributing TCR associations to individual alleles was difficult. Across donors, most TCR sequences were observed very rarely, whereas some public TCRs were present in many individuals. Specific HLA alleles were associated with 15,000 to 20,000 TCR beta sequences at a false discovery rate of 0.05 in a later analysis. Correlated functional status among segregating V segments might reflect linkage disequilibrium, but an unknown experimental factor could not be ruled out.

The cohort was made up of 500 to 850 healthy bone marrow donors. All cohort members were sampled while nominally healthy, although unrecorded immune exposures were likely present. The donor was CMV seronegative and was included in the group of around 320 seronegative cohort members. A peripheral blood sample was collected from each donor, and TCR beta sequencing was performed on peripheral blood mononuclear cells. The Qiagen DNeasy Blood Extraction Kit was used to extract genomic DNA from the blood cell samples. The chain joins TRBV9 to TRBJ1-1, with no confidently assigned D gene. The specimen was PBMCs. The source is a middle-aged man in good health and CMV-seronegative. The DNA is TGTGCCAGCAGCGTATCAGTAAACACTGAAGCTTTCTTT. This yields the protein CASSVSVNTEAFF.